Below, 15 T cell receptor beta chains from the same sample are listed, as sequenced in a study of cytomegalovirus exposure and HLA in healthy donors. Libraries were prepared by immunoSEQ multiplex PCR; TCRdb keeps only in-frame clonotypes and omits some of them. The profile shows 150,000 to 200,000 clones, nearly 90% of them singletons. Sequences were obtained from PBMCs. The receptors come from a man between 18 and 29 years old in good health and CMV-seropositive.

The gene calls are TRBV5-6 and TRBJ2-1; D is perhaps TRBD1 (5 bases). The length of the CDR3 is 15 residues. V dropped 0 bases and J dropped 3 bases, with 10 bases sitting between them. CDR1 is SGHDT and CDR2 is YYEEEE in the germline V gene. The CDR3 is CASSLAAGIYNEQFF. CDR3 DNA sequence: TGTGCCAGCAGCTTGGCCGCAGGGATCTACAATGAGCAGTTCTTC.

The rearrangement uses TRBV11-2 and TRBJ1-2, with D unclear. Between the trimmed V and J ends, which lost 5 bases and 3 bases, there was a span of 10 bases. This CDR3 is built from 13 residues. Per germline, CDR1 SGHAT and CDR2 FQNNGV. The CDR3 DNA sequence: TGTGCCAGCAGCCAGGACTATTACTATGGCTACACCTTC. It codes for CASSQDYYYGYTF.

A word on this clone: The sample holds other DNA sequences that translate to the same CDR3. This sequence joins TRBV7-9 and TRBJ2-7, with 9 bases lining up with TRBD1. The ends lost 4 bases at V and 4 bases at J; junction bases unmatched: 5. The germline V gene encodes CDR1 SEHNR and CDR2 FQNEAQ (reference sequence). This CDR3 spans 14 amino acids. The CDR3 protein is CASSSPDRGYEQYF. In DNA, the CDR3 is TGTGCCAGCAGCTCACCGGACAGGGGATACGAGCAGTACTTC. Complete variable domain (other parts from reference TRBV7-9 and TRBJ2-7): DTGVSQNPRHKITKRGQNVTFRCDPISEHNRLYWYRQTLGQGPEFLTYFQNEAQLEKSRLLSDRFSAERPKGSFSTLEIQRTEQGDSAMYLCASSSPDRGYEQYFGPGTRLTVT.

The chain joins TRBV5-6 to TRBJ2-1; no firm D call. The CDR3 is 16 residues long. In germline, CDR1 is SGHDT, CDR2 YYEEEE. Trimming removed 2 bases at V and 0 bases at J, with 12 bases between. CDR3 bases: TGTGCCAGCAGCTTCTTGTCTCCCAGCTCCTACAATGAGCAGTTCTTC. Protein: CASSFLSPSSYNEQFF.

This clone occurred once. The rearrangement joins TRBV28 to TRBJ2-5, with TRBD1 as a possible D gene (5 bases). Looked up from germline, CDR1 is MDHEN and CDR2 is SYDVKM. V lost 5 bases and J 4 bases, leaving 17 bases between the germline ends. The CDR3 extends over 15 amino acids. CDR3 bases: TGTGCCAGCAGTGTGACTCAGGGATGGGGAGAGACCCAGTACTTC. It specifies CASSVTQGWGETQYF.

The CDR3 bases are TGCGCCAGCAGCTTGCGGGGGAACAATGAGCAGTTCTTC. This translates into CASSLRGNNEQFF. The rearrangement links TRBV5-1 to TRBJ2-1, with TRBD2 as a possible D gene (6 bases). Germline assignment: CDR1 SGHRS and CDR2 YFSETQ. CDR3 length: 13 amino acids. Trimming pared 1 base from V and 5 bases from J, leaving 7 bases between.

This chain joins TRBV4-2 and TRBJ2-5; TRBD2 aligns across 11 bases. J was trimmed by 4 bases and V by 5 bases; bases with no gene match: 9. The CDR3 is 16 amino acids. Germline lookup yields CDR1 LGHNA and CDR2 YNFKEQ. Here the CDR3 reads CASSARLAGGRETQYF. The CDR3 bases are TGTGCCAGCAGCGCCCGATTAGCGGGAGGGCGAGAGACCCAGTACTTC.

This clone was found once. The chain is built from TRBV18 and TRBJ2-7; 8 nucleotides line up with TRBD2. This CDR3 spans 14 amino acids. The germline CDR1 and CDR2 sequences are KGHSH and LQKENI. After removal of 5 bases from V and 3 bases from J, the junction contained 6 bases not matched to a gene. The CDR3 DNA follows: TGTGCCAGCTCATCCACTAGCGGATACTACGAGCAGTACTTC. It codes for CASSSTSGYYEQYF.

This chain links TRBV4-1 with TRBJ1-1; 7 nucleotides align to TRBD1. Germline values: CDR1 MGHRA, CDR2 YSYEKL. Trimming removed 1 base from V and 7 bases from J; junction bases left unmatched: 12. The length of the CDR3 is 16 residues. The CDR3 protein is CASSQGTGQLPLEAFF. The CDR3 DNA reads TGCGCCAGCAGCCAAGGGACAGGTCAGCTACCCCTTGAAGCTTTCTTT.

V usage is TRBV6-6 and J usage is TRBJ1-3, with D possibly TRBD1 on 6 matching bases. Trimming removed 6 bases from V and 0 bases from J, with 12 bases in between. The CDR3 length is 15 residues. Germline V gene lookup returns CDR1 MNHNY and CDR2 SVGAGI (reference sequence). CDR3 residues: CASRPTGSSGNTIYF. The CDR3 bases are TGTGCCAGCAGACCAACAGGGTCCTCTGGAAACACCATATATTTT.

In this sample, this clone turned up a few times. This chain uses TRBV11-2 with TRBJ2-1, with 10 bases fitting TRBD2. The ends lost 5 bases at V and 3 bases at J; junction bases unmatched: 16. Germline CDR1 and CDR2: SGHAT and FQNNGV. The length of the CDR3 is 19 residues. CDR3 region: CASSDVEGTSERSYNEQFF. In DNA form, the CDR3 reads TGTGCCAGCAGCGACGTCGAAGGGACTAGCGAAAGGAGCTACAATGAGCAGTTCTTC. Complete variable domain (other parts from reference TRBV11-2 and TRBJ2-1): EAGVAQSPRYKIIEKRQSVAFWCNPISGHATLYWYQQILGQGPKLLIQFQNNGVVDDSQLPKDRFSAERLKGVDSTLKIQPAKLEDSAVYLCASSDVEGTSERSYNEQFFGPGTRLTVL.

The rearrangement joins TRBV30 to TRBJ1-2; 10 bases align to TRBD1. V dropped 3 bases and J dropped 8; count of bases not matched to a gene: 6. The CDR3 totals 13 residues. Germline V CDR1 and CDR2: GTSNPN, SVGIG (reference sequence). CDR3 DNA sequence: TGTGCCTGGAGCGAAACGACAGGGGGCGGCTACACCTTC. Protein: CAWSETTGGGYTF. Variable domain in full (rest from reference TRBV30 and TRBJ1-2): SQTIHQWPATLVQPVGSPLSLECTVEGTSNPNLYWYRQAAGRGLQLLFYSVGIGQISSEVPQNLSASRPQDRQFILSSKKLLLSDSGFYLCAWSETTGGGYTFGSGTRLTVV.

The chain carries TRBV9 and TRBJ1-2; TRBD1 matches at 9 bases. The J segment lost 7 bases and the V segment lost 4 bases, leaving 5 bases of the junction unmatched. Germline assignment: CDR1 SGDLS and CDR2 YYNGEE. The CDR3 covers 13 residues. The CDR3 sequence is CASSLTGGFGYTF. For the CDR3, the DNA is TGTGCCAGCAGCTTGACAGGGGGGTTTGGCTACACCTTC.

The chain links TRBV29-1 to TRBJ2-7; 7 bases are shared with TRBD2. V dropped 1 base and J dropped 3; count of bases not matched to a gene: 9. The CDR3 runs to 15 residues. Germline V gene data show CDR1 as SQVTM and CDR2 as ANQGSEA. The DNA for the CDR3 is TGCAGCGTTGAAGGATCGGCTAGCGGACTCTACGAGCAGTACTTC. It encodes CSVEGSASGLYEQYF.

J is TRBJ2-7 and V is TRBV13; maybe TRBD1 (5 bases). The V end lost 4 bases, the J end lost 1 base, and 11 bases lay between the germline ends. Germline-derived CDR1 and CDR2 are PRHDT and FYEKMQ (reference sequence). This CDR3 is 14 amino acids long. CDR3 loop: CASSSTDKSYEQYF. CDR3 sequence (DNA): TGTGCCAGCAGCTCTACGGACAAATCCTACGAGCAGTACTTC.